The 18 T cell receptor beta chains reported below all come from one sample, sequenced in a study of OX40 agonist ivuxolimab in advanced cancers. Receptor amplification or capture employed the immunoSEQ multiplex PCR assay. Not all clones reach the TCRdb copy of this immuneACCESS table, which keeps in-frame sequences only. Checked studies attribute under half of the gap to unresolved V genes and leave the rest unexplained. In this sample the table shows 45,000 to 60,000 clones, almost 90% of which occur a single time. Together, the top ten hold roughly 8% of the sample. Sequences were derived from CD4+ or CD8+ T cells sorted from blood, sampled in a trial of the OX40 agonist ivuxolimab. The receptors were sampled from an adult with an advanced solid tumor such as melanoma, head and neck, liver or kidney cancer.

The CDR3 coding sequence is TGTGCCAGCAGTGATAGGGGATCCAATGAGCAGTTCTTC. Translating it yields CASSDRGSNEQFF. The chain links TRBV6-1 to TRBJ2-1, with D maybe TRBD1 (5 bases). This CDR3 spans 13 amino acids. V dropped 3 bases and J dropped 6 bases, with 9 bases sitting between them. In germline, CDR1 is MNHNS, CDR2 SASEGT.

Regarding this clone: Germline and junction disagree at one end, which may indicate a read error. V is TRBV18 and J is TRBJ1-6; 7 bases fit TRBD1. The length of the CDR3 is 15 residues. The germline CDR1 and CDR2 sequences are KGHSH and LQKENI. This CDR3 reads CASSPRTGDNSPLHF. CDR3 DNA sequence: TGTGCCAGCTCGCCACGGACAGGTGATAATTCACCCCTCCACTTT.

This clone was counted a single time. V is TRBV6-5 and J is TRBJ1-2; D uncertain. This CDR3 has 14 residues. CDR1 and CDR2 from the germline V gene are MNHEY and SVGAGI. V was pared by 6 bases and J by 2 bases, with 13 bases between. The CDR3 is CASRPSGSNYGYTF. The CDR3 coding sequence is TGTGCCAGCAGGCCTTCGGGTTCCAACTATGGCTACACCTTC.

The CDR3 DNA reads TGTGCCAGCTCACGGGGTAGGAACACTGAAGCTTTCTTT. It is translated as CASSRGRNTEAFF. The chain uses TRBV18 and TRBJ1-1; no firm D call. Per the germline V gene, CDR1 is KGHSH and CDR2 is LQKENI. The germline V and J ends were trimmed by 4 bases and 1 base, with 7 bases remaining between them. This CDR3 has 13 residues.

This sequence joins TRBV27 and TRBJ2-2, with TRBD2 matching over 7 bases. The germline V gene has CDR1 MNHEY and CDR2 SMNVEV (reference sequence). J was trimmed by 4 bases and V by 3 bases; bases with no gene match: 8. This CDR3 is 16 amino acids long. In DNA form, the CDR3 reads TGTGCCAGCAGTTTGGTTTCCTGGGGGGGCACCGGGGAGCTGTTTTTT. It encodes CASSLVSWGGTGELFF.

The J gene is TRBJ2-6, the V gene TRBV19; TRBD2 matches 7 bases. The CDR3 has 16 amino acids. Germline V lookup: CDR1 LNHDA, CDR2 SQIVND (reference sequence). V gave up 5 bases and J gave up 4 bases; unmatched junction bases: 8. CDR3 DNA sequence: TGTGCCAGTAGTTCAGGGAGGGCCGCAGGGGCCAACGTCCTGACTTTC. It translates to CASSSGRAAGANVLTF.

A note on this clone: An end of the junction does not agree with germline; a read error may underlie this. The chain employs TRBV7-2 and TRBJ2-7, with TRBD2 identical over 12 bases. The V gene's germline CDR1 is SGHTA and CDR2 FQGNSA. The CDR3 loop spans 14 amino acids. The DNA for the CDR3 is TGTGCCAGCAGCCCTCAGGGACTAGCGGGCGTCGAAAACTTC. It codes for CASSPQGLAGVENF.

This CDR3 is CAQIRTGHGYTF. In DNA form, the CDR3 reads TGTGCCCAGATACGGACAGGACATGGCTACACCTTC. The V call is TRBV30, the J call TRBJ1-2; 7 nucleotides agree with TRBD1. The V and J ends lost 8 bases and 6 bases, in that order; junction bases with no gene match: 9. The CDR3 is 12 amino acids. Germline V gives CDR1 GTSNPN, CDR2 SVGIG (reference sequence).

CDR3 in amino acids: CASSITASNQPQHF. The CDR3 DNA is TGTGCCAGTAGTATAACAGCCTCCAATCAGCCCCAGCATTTT. The genes are TRBV19 and TRBJ1-5, with D hard to call. The CDR3 sequence is 14 residues long. The germline CDR1 and CDR2 sequences are LNHDA and SQIVND (reference sequence). Trimming removed 2 bases from V and 3 bases from J, with 8 bases in between.

This chain joins TRBV2 and TRBJ2-1; 7 bases match TRBD2. The CDR3 length is 14 residues. V shed 4 bases and J 9 bases; nucleotides not matched to a gene: 9. In germline, CDR1 is SNHLY, CDR2 FYNNEI. CDR3 nucleotides: TGTGCCAGCAGTGGGGCTAGCGGTGGGGTTGAGCAGTTCTTC. It specifies CASSGASGGVEQFF.

This clone came up once. The J gene is TRBJ2-2, the V gene TRBV9; no definite D call. CDR1 is SGDLS and CDR2 is YYNGEE in the germline V gene. CDR3 length: 13 amino acids. The CDR3 loop reads CRLKKRWVGELFF. Written as DNA, the CDR3 is TGTAGATTAAAGAAGAGATGGGTGGGGGAGCTGTTTTTT. Using reference TRBV9 and TRBJ2-2 for the parts outside the CDR3, the full variable domain is DSGVTQTPKHLITATGQRVTLRCSPRSGDLSVYWYQQSLDQGLQFLIQYYNGEERAKGNILERFSAQQFPDLHSELNLSSLELGDSALYFCRLKKRWVGELFFGEGSRLTVL.

The chain couples TRBV9 to TRBJ2-1, with TRBD1 identical over 9 bases. V was pared by 3 bases and J by 3 bases, with 10 bases of the junction left unmatched. The CDR3 is 17 amino acids. Germline CDR1 and CDR2: SGDLS and YYNGEE. CDR3 in DNA: TGTGCCAGCAGCGGCCAGGGGGGACAGGGTCTCTACAATGAGCAGTTCTTC. Amino acids: CASSGQGGQGLYNEQFF.

The chain joins TRBV6-5 to TRBJ2-2; D gene unclear. The V gene lost 0 bases and the J gene lost 2 bases, with 1 base spanning the gap. Germline V gives CDR1 MNHEY, CDR2 SVGAGI. This CDR3 is built from 13 residues. As DNA, the CDR3 is TGTGCCAGCAGTTACTCTAACACCGGGGAGCTGTTTTTT. It yields the protein CASSYSNTGELFF.

The chain uses TRBV7-8 and TRBJ2-1; 10 bases match TRBD2. This CDR3 is built from 15 residues. V was pared by 5 bases and J by 4 bases, with 5 bases of the junction left unmatched. The germline CDR1 and CDR2 sequences are SGHVS and FQNEAQ. For the CDR3, the DNA is TGTGCCAGCAGCCGCGGACTAGCGGTTTACAATGAGCAGTTCTTC. This codes for CASSRGLAVYNEQFF.

The CDR3 bases are TGCAGTGGGGTGGTAGCGGGTTACAATGAGCAGTTCTTC. It is translated as CSGVVAGYNEQFF. V is TRBV29-1 and J is TRBJ2-1; 7 bases are a match to TRBD2. The CDR3 totals 13 residues. Germline V gene sequence: CDR1 SQVTM, CDR2 ANQGSEA.

CDR3 coding DNA: TGTGGGGGTTTGGCACAACTACCGCCTTACGAGCAGTACTTC. This encodes CGGLAQLPPYEQYF. The rearrangement joins TRBV6-4 to TRBJ2-7; D is ambiguous. Germline V gene lookup returns CDR1 MRHNA and CDR2 SNTAGT. This CDR3 comprises 14 residues.

The chain uses TRBV14 and TRBJ1-1; D not certain. The V and J ends lost 0 bases and 6 bases respectively, with 8 bases between them. This CDR3 is 13 amino acids long. The germline CDR1 and CDR2 sequences are SGHDN and FVKESK. Here the CDR3 reads CASSQEWRAEAFF. The CDR3 DNA is TGTGCCAGCAGCCAAGAATGGAGGGCTGAAGCTTTCTTT.

This clone was detected once. This chain joins TRBV11-3 and TRBJ2-1; 8 bases map to TRBD2. J gave up 0 bases and V 5 bases, and 6 bases lay outside the gene matches. Germline V CDR1 and CDR2: SGHNT, YENEEA. The length of the CDR3 is 16 residues. CDR3 residues: CASSPGGGSSYNEQFF. In DNA, the CDR3 is TGTGCCAGCAGCCCGGGGGGGGGTTCCTCCTACAATGAGCAGTTCTTC.